This T cell receptor beta chain was sequenced during a study of control samples from healthy donors and cancer patients. The V end lost 10 bases, the J end lost 2 bases, and 20 bases lay between the germline ends. CDR3 length: 15 amino acids. Germline values: CDR1 LNHDA, CDR2 SQIVND (reference sequence). Produced via immunoSEQ multiplex PCR; TCRdb's table is partial and in-frame only. Of 200,000 or so clones in the sample, roughly 94% were seen once. This clonotype was sampled from a man aged 45-65 years in good health. The sequencing sample was made of blood. The rearrangement links TRBV19 to TRBJ1-2, with D perhaps matching TRBD1 (5 bases). The CDR3 sequence is CATKRGPSDNYGYTF. CDR3 DNA sequence: TGTGCCACCAAAAGGGGCCCCAGTGACAACTATGGCTACACCTTC.